Below, 32 T cell receptor beta chains from the same sample are listed, as sequenced in a study of CD8 T cells in ankylosing spondylitis (dated by TCRdb to 2016 to 2017). Library construction relied on 5' RACE. The instrument was an Illumina HiSeq 2500. TCRdb itself trimmed the public reads at Q25 with fastp, ran MiXCR and retained productive beta chains. Duplicate CDR3 protein sequences are folded into a single record with the most common DNA and genes. The sample yields around 90,000 distinct CDR3 sequences; 27% were counted once. The top ten hold approximately 59% of the sample. Sequenced material: blood, either unsorted or a sorted T cell fraction (not recorded which). The receptors stem from a male donor with ankylosing spondylitis or in good health (not recorded which).

V gene TRBV24-1 combines with J gene TRBJ2-3, with 7 nucleotides matching TRBD1. Germline V gene sequence: CDR1 KGHDR, CDR2 SFDVKD. This CDR3 region has 15 residues. V was pared by 2 bases and J by 0 bases, with 1 base of the junction left unmatched. CDR3 residues: CATSDSTGSTDTQYF. DNA of the CDR3: TGTGCCACCAGTGATTCGACAGGGAGCACAGATACGCAGTATTTT.

J is TRBJ1-1 and V is TRBV7-9; unclear D gene. CDR1 and CDR2 from the germline V gene are SEHNR and FQNEAQ (reference sequence). The V gene lost 5 bases and the J gene lost 3 bases, with 16 bases spanning the gap. This CDR3 comprises 15 residues. The CDR3 sequence: CASSPLTRMDTEAFF. CDR3 bases: TGTGCCAGCAGCCCGCTCACACGGATGGACACTGAAGCTTTCTTT.

In DNA form, the CDR3 reads TGCAGTGCTGAGACTCCGGGACAGGGTTCCTACGAGCAGTACTTC. Translation gives CSAETPGQGSYEQYF. This chain connects TRBV20-1 to TRBJ2-7; 9 positions agree with TRBD1. CDR1 is DFQATT, CDR2 SNEGSKA, per germline (reference sequence). This CDR3 contains 15 residues. The J segment lost 1 base and the V segment lost 5 bases, leaving 9 bases of the junction unmatched.

This clonotype occurred a few times. This chain connects TRBV7-3 to TRBJ2-2, with 8 bases matching TRBD1. Germline V gene sequence: CDR1 SGHTA, CDR2 FQGTGA. The CDR3 sequence is 19 residues long. J gave up 3 bases and V 5 bases, and 17 bases lay outside the gene matches. The CDR3, as DNA: TGTGCCAGCAGCAATCATAATGAGGACAGGGTATTTGACACCGGGGAGCTGTTTTTT. It is translated as CASSNHNEDRVFDTGELFF.

This clonotype was counted many times. The V and J genes are TRBV11-2 and TRBJ2-5; no clear D gene. This CDR3 region has 13 residues. CDR1 and CDR2 (germline): SGHAT, FQNNGV. The V and J ends lost 5 bases and 1 base respectively, with 8 bases between them. The CDR3 protein is CASSPPVQETQYF. CDR3 sequence (DNA): TGTGCCAGCAGCCCCCCCGTCCAAGAGACCCAGTACTTC.

This rearrangement joins TRBV3-1 to TRBJ2-1; no firm D call. Trimming left V 0 bases short and J 8 bases short, with 8 bases between. Germline CDR1 reads LGHDT; CDR2 reads YNNKEL (reference sequence). This CDR3 is built from 13 residues. The CDR3 DNA reads as TGTGCCAGCAGCCAAGAGGCCGGCTATGAGCAGTTCTTC. This sequence encodes CASSQEAGYEQFF.

The V gene is TRBV7-3, the J gene TRBJ2-3, with 8 bases matching TRBD2. With 3 bases clipped from V and 5 bases from J, the junction kept 7 bases outside the gene matches. The CDR3 spans 15 residues. CDR1 is SGHTA and CDR2 is FQGTGA in the germline V gene. In DNA, the CDR3 is TGTGCCAGCAGCTTTAATCCAGCGGGGGAAGATACGCAGTATTTT. The encoded protein is CASSFNPAGEDTQYF.

V and J are TRBV7-6 and TRBJ1-1; TRBD1 might be the D (5 bases). The CDR3 contains 16 residues. The V end was cut by 1 base, the J end by 5 bases, with 17 bases between. Looked up from germline, CDR1 is SGHVS and CDR2 is FNYEAQ. The CDR3 DNA reads as TGTGCCAGCAGCTTAGTCTCAATGGCAGGGAGGACTGAAGCTTTCTTT. Translated, it gives CASSLVSMAGRTEAFF.

J is TRBJ1-1 and V is TRBV12-3 or TRBV12-4, with D possibly TRBD1 on 5 matching bases. The V gene lost 5 bases and the J gene lost 4 bases, with 11 bases spanning the gap. The CDR3 length is 13 residues. CDR3 nucleotides: TGTGCCAGCAGTACCGGGACGCGCACTGAAGCTTTCTTT. It specifies CASSTGTRTEAFF.

V is TRBV7-9 and J is TRBJ2-5; TRBD2 is a possible D gene (5 bases). The CDR3 covers 14 residues. Germline CDR1 SEHNR, CDR2 FQNEAQ (reference sequence). The V gene lost 5 bases and the J gene lost 5 bases, with 15 bases spanning the gap. Written as DNA, the CDR3 is TGTGCCAGCAGCCTCCGTGTTACGGGGGAGACCCAGTACTTC. It translates to CASSLRVTGETQYF.

This clonotype has just a few counts. The CDR3 sequence is CASSTTGDVSPLHF. As DNA, the CDR3 is TGTGCCAGCAGCACGACCGGGGACGTGTCACCCCTCCACTTT. The chain employs TRBV7-2 and TRBJ1-6; D may be TRBD1 (5 bases). Trimming took off 5 bases at V and 10 bases at J, with 15 bases between the two ends. The CDR3 has 14 residues. Germline V gene data show CDR1 as SGHTA and CDR2 as FQGNSA.

This clonotype has a handful of counts. The chain joins TRBV5-1 to TRBJ2-7; a possible D gene is TRBD1 (7 bases). Trimming took 1 base from V and 5 from J, leaving 22 bases between them. This CDR3 is built from 17 residues. Germline V lookup: CDR1 SGHRS, CDR2 YFSETQ. The CDR3 coding sequence is TGCGCCAGCAGCTTGAGGGAGGTTGGACAGGTTGCCCACGAGCAGTACTTC. Translating gives CASSLREVGQVAHEQYF.

The chain combines TRBV29-1 with TRBJ1-1; D unresolved. Germline lookup yields CDR1 SQVTM and CDR2 ANQGSEA. Trimming left V 7 bases short and J 8 bases short, with 20 bases between. This CDR3 is built from 13 residues. In DNA, the CDR3 is TGCAGCGCCCCCCAAGCTGGGCAGTCGGAAGCTTTCTTT. This codes for CSAPQAGQSEAFF.

This clonotype was counted at least ten times. The rearrangement links TRBV20-1 to TRBJ1-3, with a weak D call TRBD1 (5 bases). The CDR3 consists of 14 residues. The germline V gene has CDR1 DFQATT and CDR2 SNEGSKA (reference sequence). V gave up 5 bases and J gave up 4 bases, with 15 bases separating them. The CDR3 coding sequence is TGCAGTGCTGGGGGTGGGTTGGGAGGAAACACCATATATTTT. This encodes CSAGGGLGGNTIYF.

This chain uses TRBV7-8 with TRBJ1-4, with 7 bases lining up with TRBD1. The germline V gene encodes CDR1 SGHVS and CDR2 FQNEAQ. The V gene end was trimmed by 5 bases and the J gene end by 0 bases; junction bases not matched to a gene: 12. The CDR3 contains 18 residues. Written as DNA, the CDR3 is TGTGCCAGCAGCCCCAGGGACAGAATAATTGCAACTAATGAAAAACTGTTTTTT. It encodes CASSPRDRIIATNEKLFF.

For the CDR3, the DNA is TGTGCCAGCAGCTTAGGGAGGGGCGTCACTGAAGCTTTCTTT. Its protein is CASSLGRGVTEAFF. The chain is built from TRBV7-8 and TRBJ1-1, with D tentatively TRBD1 (5 bases). CDR3 size: 14 residues. Between the trimmed V and J ends, which lost 1 base and 4 bases, there was a span of 10 bases. Germline-derived CDR1 and CDR2 are SGHVS and FQNEAQ.

This rearrangement joins TRBV20-1 to TRBJ1-4, with D possibly being TRBD1 (5 bases). Germline V lookup: CDR1 DFQATT, CDR2 SNEGSKA (reference sequence). This CDR3 is 17 amino acids long. V shed 0 bases and J shed 0 bases, with 14 bases lying between them. CDR3 coding DNA: TGCAGTGCTAGAGATATCGGGGCACAGGCAACTAATGAAAAACTGTTTTTT. It yields the protein CSARDIGAQATNEKLFF.

This clonotype was counted a few times. The gene calls are TRBV7-3 and TRBJ2-3; TRBD2 matches at 10 bases. Germline trimming cut 5 bases from V and 4 bases from J; bases unmatched to any gene: 6. CDR1 SGHTA and CDR2 FQGTGA come from the germline V gene. This CDR3 comprises 15 residues. DNA for the CDR3: TGTGCCAGCAGCATTACTAGCGGGGACTCAGATACGCAGTATTTT. Protein: CASSITSGDSDTQYF.

This clonotype was recorded many times. CDR3 in DNA: TGCGCCAGCAGCTGGACTCCGGGACTAGCGGCCAATGAGCAGTTCTTC. Its protein is CASSWTPGLAANEQFF. The rearrangement links TRBV5-1 to TRBJ2-1; TRBD2 agrees at 11 bases. Germline assignment: CDR1 SGHRS and CDR2 YFSETQ. V was clipped by 3 bases and J by 6 bases; unmatched bases: 8. The CDR3 is 16 amino acids.

There are a few counts of this clonotype. The chain links TRBV5-6 to TRBJ2-2; no clear D gene. Germline CDR1 is SGHDT and CDR2 is YYEEEE. The CDR3 sequence is 15 residues long. Trimming stripped 1 base from V and 0 bases from J, with 7 bases between. This CDR3 reads CASSLWVTNTGELFF. The CDR3 DNA follows: TGTGCCAGCAGCTTGTGGGTCACGAACACCGGGGAGCTGTTTTTT. The full variable domain, in which reference TRBV5-6 and TRBJ2-2 provide the parts outside the CDR3, is DAGVTQSPTHLIKTRGQQVTLRCSPKSGHDTVSWYQQALGQGPQFIFQYYEEEERQRGNFPDRFSGHQFPNYSSELNVNALLLGDSALYLCASSLWVTNTGELFFGEGSRLTVL.

This clonotype was counted between two and nine times. The chain combines TRBV4-2 with TRBJ2-3; tentative D call: TRBD2 (6 bases). V lost 2 bases and J lost 2, with 14 bases in between. In germline, CDR1 is LGHNA, CDR2 YNFKEQ. The CDR3 contains 16 residues. The CDR3 coding sequence is TGTGCCAGCAGCCAAAGGAGCGGGCCGTACACAGATACGCAGTATTTT. Its protein is CASSQRSGPYTDTQYF.

The V call is TRBV7-9, the J call TRBJ2-7; TRBD2 aligns across 9 bases. Losses at the gene ends were 5 bases for V and 0 bases for J; bases not matched to a gene: 5. Per germline, CDR1 SEHNR and CDR2 FQNEAQ (reference sequence). CDR3 length: 15 residues. The chain's CDR3 is CASSALAGASYEQYF. The DNA of the CDR3 is TGTGCCAGCAGCGCCTTAGCGGGAGCCTCCTACGAGCAGTACTTC.

The chain employs TRBV29-1 and TRBJ1-4; no definite D call. The CDR3 is made up of 13 amino acids. The germline gives CDR1 SQVTM, CDR2 ANQGSEA. V dropped 3 bases and J dropped 8 bases, with 13 bases sitting between them. In nucleotides, the CDR3 is TGCAGCGTTGATCCTGGGGTGGGCGAAAAACTGTTTTTT. Its protein is CSVDPGVGEKLFF.

The genes are TRBV3-1 and TRBJ2-3; 10 bases agree with TRBD2. The germline CDR1 and CDR2 sequences are LGHDT and YNNKEL (reference sequence). V lost 3 bases, J lost 4 bases, and 7 bases stayed unmatched. The CDR3 spans 16 residues. CDR3 loop: CASSQIAGGGADTQYF. CDR3 sequence (DNA): TGTGCCAGCAGCCAGATAGCGGGAGGAGGAGCAGATACGCAGTATTTT.

In this sample, this clonotype turned up a few times. The chain is built from TRBV20-1 and TRBJ2-1, with no clear D. Germline-derived CDR1 and CDR2 are DFQATT and SNEGSKA (reference sequence). This CDR3 is 14 amino acids long. V shed 6 bases and J shed 3 bases, with 15 bases lying between them. The CDR3 protein is CSAGKLFIYNEQFF. DNA of the CDR3: TGCAGTGCAGGGAAGCTCTTTATCTACAATGAGCAGTTCTTC.

The CDR3 nucleotides are TGCGCCAGCAGCTTGGACAGAAACAATGAGCAGTTCTTC. Its translation: CASSLDRNNEQFF. The chain employs TRBV5-1 and TRBJ2-1, with D uncertain. This CDR3 comprises 13 residues. V lost 0 bases, J lost 5 bases, and 6 bases lay in between. CDR1 is SGHRS, CDR2 YFSETQ, per germline.

The V gene is TRBV7-3, the J gene TRBJ2-3; perhaps D is TRBD1 or TRBD2 (5 bases each). The germline V gene has CDR1 SGHTA and CDR2 FQGTGA. This CDR3 spans 15 amino acids. Trimming shortened V by 2 bases and J by 0 bases, and 9 bases separated the two germline ends. CDR3 DNA sequence: TGTGCCAGCAGCTTAGAGGGGACCAGCACAGATACGCAGTATTTT. Its translation is CASSLEGTSTDTQYF.

The CDR3 sequence is CSVEALAGGYEQYF. CDR3 bases: TGCAGCGTTGAAGCACTAGCGGGGGGATACGAGCAGTACTTC. This chain connects TRBV29-1 to TRBJ2-7; TRBD2 matches 12 bases. V was clipped by 1 base and J by 4 bases; unmatched bases: 2. The CDR3 length is 14 residues. CDR1 is SQVTM and CDR2 is ANQGSEA in the germline V gene.

For the CDR3, the DNA is TGTGCCAGCAGCTATAGCAGTAATGAGCAGTTCTTC. This encodes CASSYSSNEQFF. The J gene is TRBJ2-1, the V gene TRBV7-2; D gene unclear. The CDR3 totals 12 residues. The V end lost 4 bases, the J end lost 7 bases, and 8 bases lay between the germline ends. CDR1 and CDR2 (germline): SGHTA, FQGNSA.

This clonotype came up a few times. The rearrangement uses TRBV5-1 and TRBJ1-1, with a possible D match to TRBD1 (5 bases). The CDR3 covers 18 residues. Trimming cost V 0 bases and J 6 bases, with 24 bases left between them. Germline assignment: CDR1 SGHRS and CDR2 YFSETQ. This CDR3 reads CASSLVGPTVWGGPEAFF. DNA for the CDR3: TGCGCCAGCAGCTTGGTGGGTCCGACAGTTTGGGGCGGGCCTGAAGCTTTCTTT.

This clonotype has a count of ten or more. The CDR3 loop is CASSKTRAIRPYEQYV. CDR3 DNA sequence: TGTGCCAGCAGCAAGACCCGCGCGATCAGGCCCTACGAGCAGTACGTC. This chain uses TRBV28 with TRBJ2-7; D call uncertain. Germline V CDR1 and CDR2: MDHEN, SYDVKM. V shed 6 bases and J shed 2 bases, with 20 bases lying between them. This CDR3 contains 16 residues.

This chain connects TRBV7-3 to TRBJ2-2, with D perhaps TRBD2 (5 bases). Trimming cost V 3 bases and J 8 bases, with 7 bases left between them. The germline V gene has CDR1 SGHTA and CDR2 FQGTGA. The CDR3 extends over 12 amino acids. The CDR3 sequence: CASSLGAGELFF. In nucleotides, the CDR3 is TGTGCCAGCAGCTTGGGAGCGGGGGAGCTGTTTTTT.